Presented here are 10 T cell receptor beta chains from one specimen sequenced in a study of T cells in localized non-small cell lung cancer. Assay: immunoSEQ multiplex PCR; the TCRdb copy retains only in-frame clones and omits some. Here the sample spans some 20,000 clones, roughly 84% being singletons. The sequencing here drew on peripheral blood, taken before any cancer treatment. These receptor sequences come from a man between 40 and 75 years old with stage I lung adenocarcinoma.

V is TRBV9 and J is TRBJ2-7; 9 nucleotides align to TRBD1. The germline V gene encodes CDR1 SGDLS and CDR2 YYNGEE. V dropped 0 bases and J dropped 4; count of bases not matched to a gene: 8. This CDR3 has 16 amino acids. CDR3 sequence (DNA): TGTGCCAGCAGCGTAGATCCGGGACAGGGAGTTTACGAGCAGTACTTC. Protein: CASSVDPGQGVYEQYF.

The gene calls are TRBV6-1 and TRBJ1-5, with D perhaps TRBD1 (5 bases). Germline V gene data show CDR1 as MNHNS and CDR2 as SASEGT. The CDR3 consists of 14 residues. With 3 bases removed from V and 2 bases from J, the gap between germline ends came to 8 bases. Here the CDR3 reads CASSDATGNQPQHF. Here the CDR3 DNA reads TGTGCCAGCAGTGACGCGACAGGCAATCAGCCCCAGCATTTT.

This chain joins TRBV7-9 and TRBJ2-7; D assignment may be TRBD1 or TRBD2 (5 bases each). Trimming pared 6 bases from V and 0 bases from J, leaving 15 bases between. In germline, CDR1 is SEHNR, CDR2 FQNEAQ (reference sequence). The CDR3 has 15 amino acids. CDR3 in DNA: TGTGCCAGCAGTCACGTGGGGGTCCACTCCTACGAGCAGTACTTC. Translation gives CASSHVGVHSYEQYF.

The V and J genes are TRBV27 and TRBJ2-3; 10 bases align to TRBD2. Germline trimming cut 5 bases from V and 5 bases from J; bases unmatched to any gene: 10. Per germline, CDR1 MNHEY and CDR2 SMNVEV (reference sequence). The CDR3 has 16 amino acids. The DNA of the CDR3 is TGTGCCAGCAGTCAAGACCTAGCGGGAGTAGAAGATACGCAGTATTTT. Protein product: CASSQDLAGVEDTQYF.

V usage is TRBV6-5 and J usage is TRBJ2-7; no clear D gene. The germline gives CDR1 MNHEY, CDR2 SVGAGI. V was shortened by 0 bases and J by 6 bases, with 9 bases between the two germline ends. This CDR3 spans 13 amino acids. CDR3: CASSYSSAGEQYF. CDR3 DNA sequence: TGTGCCAGCAGTTACTCATCAGCCGGCGAGCAGTACTTC.

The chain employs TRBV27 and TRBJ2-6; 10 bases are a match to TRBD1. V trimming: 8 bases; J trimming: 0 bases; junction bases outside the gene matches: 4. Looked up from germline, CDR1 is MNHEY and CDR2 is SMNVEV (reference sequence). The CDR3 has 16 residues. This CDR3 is CASGGTGVSGANVLTF. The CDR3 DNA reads TGTGCCAGCGGCGGGACAGGGGTCTCTGGGGCCAACGTCCTGACTTTC.

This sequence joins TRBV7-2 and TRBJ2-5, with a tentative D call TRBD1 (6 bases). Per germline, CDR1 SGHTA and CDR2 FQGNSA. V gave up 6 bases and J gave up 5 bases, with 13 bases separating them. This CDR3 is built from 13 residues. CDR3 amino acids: CASRPTGWETQYF. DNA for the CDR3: TGTGCCAGCAGGCCTACAGGGTGGGAGACCCAGTACTTC.

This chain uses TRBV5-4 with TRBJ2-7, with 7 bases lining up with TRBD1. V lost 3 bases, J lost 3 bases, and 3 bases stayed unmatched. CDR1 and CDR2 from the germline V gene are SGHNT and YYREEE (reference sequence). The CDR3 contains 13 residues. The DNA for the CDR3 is TGTGCCAGCAGCTGGGACAGAAACTACGAGCAGTACTTC. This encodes CASSWDRNYEQYF.

The CDR3, as DNA: TGTGCCAGCCGTCGGCAAGAGACCCAGTACTTC. Its translation is CASRRQETQYF. The chain links TRBV28 to TRBJ2-5, with D uncertain. Trimming shortened V by 8 bases and J by 2 bases, and 6 bases separated the two germline ends. Germline lookup yields CDR1 MDHEN and CDR2 SYDVKM. The length of the CDR3 is 11 residues.

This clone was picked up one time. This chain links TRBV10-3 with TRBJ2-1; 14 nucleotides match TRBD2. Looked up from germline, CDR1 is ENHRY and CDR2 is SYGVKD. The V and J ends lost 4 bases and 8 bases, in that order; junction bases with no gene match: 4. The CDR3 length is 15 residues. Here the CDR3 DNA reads TGTGCCATCAGTGGTGGACTAGCGGGAGGCTATGAGCAGTTCTTC. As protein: CAISGGLAGGYEQFF.